This T cell receptor beta chain was obtained from a study of human T cells and chemical hapten exposure. Study information: Patch tests put 0.01% DPC on the upper back, read at 6 days.

This CDR3 is built from 15 residues. In germline, CDR1 is SEHNR, CDR2 FQNEAQ (reference sequence). V lost 5 bases to trimming and J lost 4 bases, with 16 bases between them. Unique molecular identifiers were linked by the library to individual cDNA molecules. One entry per CDR3 protein results from TCRdb running MiXCR on the RACE reads. The sample holds approximately 400,000 distinct CDR3 sequences; 4% to 5.5% are singletons and the top ten take under 2.5%. As to time point: patch test 1, 2 weeks after DPC sensitization. The treatment here: therapeutic diphenylcyclopropenone sensitization with weekly scalp DPC.

The sequenced sample was whole blood, obtained in connection with sensitization to the hapten diphenylcyclopropenone (DPC). The receptor was isolated from a woman aged 45-60 years with alopecia areata. Some clones in this sample may be carry-over from other donors' samples. V usage is TRBV7-9 and J usage is TRBJ2-3; tentatively, D is TRBD1 (6 bases). The CDR3 loop is CASSGDISMPDTQYF. In nucleotides, the CDR3 is TGTGCCAGCAGCGGGGACATTTCTATGCCAGATACGCAGTATTTT.